Reported below is one TCR beta chain. Its specificity is unknown. The assay was immunoSEQ multiplex PCR, and TCRdb's table has in-frame clones only and misses some. This sample has 100,000 to 150,000 clones; about 94% occur once, and the top ten carry roughly 1.3%. The donors were part of the validation cohort, which consisted of about 120 subjects and was separate from the first cohort of about 720 subjects. These data originate in a study of cytomegalovirus exposure and HLA in healthy donors. The length of the CDR3 is 15 residues. The V gene's germline CDR1 is KGHSH and CDR2 LQKENI. The V and J ends lost 6 bases and 1 base, in that order; junction bases with no gene match: 7. Study-level points and caveats: Specificity for CMV antigens was confirmed in vitro for a few of the CMV-associated chains. With high specificity and sensitivity, the classifier reportedly diagnosed cytomegalovirus status. Researchers catalogued about 150 TCR beta chains as cytomegalovirus-associated.

This sequence was found in a young woman in good health and CMV-seronegative. The sequenced sample was PBMCs. This rearrangement joins TRBV18 to TRBJ2-7, with TRBD1 matching over 9 bases. CDR3 coding DNA: TGTGCCAGCTCCCGTGGGGACAGGGTTTCCTACGAGCAGTACTTC. It codes for CASSRGDRVSYEQYF. The entire variable domain, with the rest obtained from reference TRBV18 and TRBJ2-7, is as follows: NAGVMQNPRHLVRRRGQEARLRCSPMKGHSHVYWYRQLPEEGLKFMVYLQKENIIDESGMPKERFSAEFPKEGPSILRIQQVVRGDSAAYFCASSRGDRVSYEQYFGPGTRLTVT.